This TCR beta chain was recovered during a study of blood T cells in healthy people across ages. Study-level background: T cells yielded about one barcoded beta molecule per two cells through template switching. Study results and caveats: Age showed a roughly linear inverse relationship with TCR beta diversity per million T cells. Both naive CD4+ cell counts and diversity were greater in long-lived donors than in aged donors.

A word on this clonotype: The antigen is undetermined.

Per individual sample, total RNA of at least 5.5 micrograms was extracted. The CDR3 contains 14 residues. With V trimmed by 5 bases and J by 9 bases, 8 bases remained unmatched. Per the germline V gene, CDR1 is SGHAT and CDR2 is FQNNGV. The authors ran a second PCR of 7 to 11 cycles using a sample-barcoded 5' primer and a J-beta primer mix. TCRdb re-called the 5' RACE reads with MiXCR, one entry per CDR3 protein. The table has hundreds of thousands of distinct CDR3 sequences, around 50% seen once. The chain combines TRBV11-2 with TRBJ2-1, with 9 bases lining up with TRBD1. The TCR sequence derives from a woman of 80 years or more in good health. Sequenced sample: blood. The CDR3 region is CASSGDRVVGEQFF. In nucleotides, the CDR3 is TGTGCCAGCAGCGGGGACAGGGTAGTGGGTGAGCAGTTCTTC.